Shown below are 22 T cell receptor beta chains from a single sample sequenced in a study of blood T cell repertoires in COVID-19. Measured with immunoSEQ multiplex PCR; TCRdb has only the in-frame clones, and not every one. The repertoire holds about 200,000 clones, with 88% as singletons. Specimen: peripheral blood. The receptors here all came from a man aged 35 to 55 with active or convalescent COVID-19.

CDR3 coding DNA: TGTGCCAGCAGTGCTACGTCCGTTGGGACAGGGACTTCACCCCTCCACTTT. This translates into CASSATSVGTGTSPLHF. The rearrangement joins TRBV28 to TRBJ1-6; 9 nucleotides align to TRBD1. Germline V gene lookup returns CDR1 MDHEN and CDR2 SYDVKM. Unmatched junction bases numbered 14, after V lost 5 bases and J lost 9 bases. There are 17 residues in the CDR3.

The chain combines TRBV9 with TRBJ1-5; 9 bases are a match to TRBD1. Germline values: CDR1 SGDLS, CDR2 YYNGEE. V was clipped by 3 bases and J by 4 bases; unmatched bases: 2. There are 14 residues in the CDR3. CDR3 amino acids: CASSEGTGNQPQHF. In DNA, the CDR3 is TGTGCCAGCAGCGAGGGGACAGGGAATCAGCCCCAGCATTTT.

The chain joins TRBV18 to TRBJ2-1; possibly TRBD2 for D (5 bases). CDR1 and CDR2 from the germline V gene are KGHSH and LQKENI. This CDR3 spans 13 amino acids. The germline V and J ends were trimmed by 2 bases and 10 bases, with 12 bases remaining between them. CDR3 sequence reads: CASSPGAGREQFF. CDR3 coding DNA: TGTGCCAGCTCACCAGGTGCGGGTCGAGAGCAGTTCTTC.

The V call is TRBV18, the J call TRBJ1-5; D possibly corresponds to TRBD1 (5 bases). Trimming took off 4 bases at V and 0 bases at J, with 13 bases between the two ends. This CDR3 is 16 amino acids long. The germline gives CDR1 KGHSH, CDR2 LQKENI. CDR3 nucleotides: TGTGCCAGCTCACAAAATCAGGGCTATAGCAATCAGCCCCAGCATTTT. Translating gives CASSQNQGYSNQPQHF.

In this sample, this clone turned up once. The chain combines TRBV3-1 (or the pseudogene TRBV3-2) with TRBJ2-3, with 8 bases identical to TRBD2. The germline CDR1 and CDR2 sequences are LGHDT and YNNKEL (reference sequence). The CDR3 covers 19 residues. V shed 4 bases, J shed 0 bases, and the junction held 15 bases outside the gene matches. The CDR3 sequence: CASSRFVSGGSLSTDTQYF. DNA of the CDR3: TGTGCCAGCAGCCGTTTCGTCTCGGGGGGGTCTCTTAGCACAGATACGCAGTATTTT.

V usage is TRBV10-3 and J usage is TRBJ1-1; TRBD1 might be the D (6 bases). Trimming shortened V by 5 bases and J by 4 bases, and 11 bases separated the two germline ends. The germline V gene encodes CDR1 ENHRY and CDR2 SYGVKD. The CDR3 is made up of 13 amino acids. The chain's CDR3 is CAISYGGATEAFF. The CDR3 bases are TGTGCCATCAGTTACGGGGGGGCCACTGAAGCTTTCTTT.

As to this clone: A junction boundary mismatches the germline segment, possibly from a read error. The gene calls are TRBV5-8 and TRBJ2-1, with 8 positions matching TRBD1. CDR1 is SGHTS and CDR2 is YDEGEE in the germline V gene. The CDR3 is made up of 15 amino acids. CDR3 residues: CASSLGQDSYNEQFF. CDR3 in DNA: TGTGCCAGCAGTTTGGGACAGGACTCCTACAATGAGCAGTTCTTC.

The CDR3 region is CASSLEYQETQYF. For the CDR3, the DNA is TGCGCCAGCAGCCTTGAGTACCAAGAGACCCAGTACTTC. The chain joins TRBV5-1 to TRBJ2-5; D unclear. Germline CDR1 and CDR2: SGHRS and YFSETQ. The CDR3 sequence is 13 residues long. V was trimmed by 4 bases and J by 0 bases, leaving 7 bases between them.

The chain combines TRBV29-1 with TRBJ2-7; 9 positions match TRBD2. The CDR3 totals 15 residues. The ends lost 4 bases at V and 2 bases at J; junction bases unmatched: 9. Germline V lookup: CDR1 SQVTM, CDR2 ANQGSEA. CDR3 nucleotides: TGCAGCGTTGTTCGGGGGGCTAGCGGGACCTACGAGCAGTACTTC. Amino acids: CSVVRGASGTYEQYF.

This clone appeared a single time. V gene TRBV2 combines with J gene TRBJ1-3; D call uncertain. Germline loops: CDR1 SNHLY, CDR2 FYNNEI. Trimming removed 1 base from V and 0 bases from J, with 7 bases in between. CDR3 length equals 15 residues. CDR3 protein: CASSEDQSSGNTIYF. The CDR3 bases are TGTGCCAGCAGTGAAGACCAGTCCTCTGGAAACACCATATATTTT.

This rearrangement joins TRBV12-3 or TRBV12-4 to TRBJ1-5, with 8 positions matching TRBD1. CDR3 length: 13 residues. V lost 2 bases to trimming and J lost 6 bases; unmatched junction nucleotides: 0. CDR3 in DNA: TGTGCCAGCAGTTTAACAGGGGGTCAGCCCCAGCATTTT. It encodes CASSLTGGQPQHF.

For the CDR3, the DNA is TGTGCCAGCTCACCCGACTACCAAGAGACCCAGTACTTC. Translation gives CASSPDYQETQYF. The chain employs TRBV18 and TRBJ2-5; the D is unclear. The V gene lost 3 bases and the J gene lost 0 bases, with 5 bases spanning the gap. CDR3 length equals 13 residues. Germline V lookup: CDR1 KGHSH, CDR2 LQKENI.

V is TRBV7-5 and J is TRBJ1-1; the DNA was not compared with TRBD1, the D call given in the table. TRBV7-5 is a pseudogene. The CDR3 has 21 amino acids. The CDR3 region has the DNA TGTGTCAGAAGCTTATTGTGCGGGACAGGGGGCCGTAGCCCTATGAACACTGAAGCTTTCTTT. It translates to CVRSLLCGTGGRSPMNTEAFF.

The chain couples TRBV29-1 to TRBJ2-3; D ambiguous. This CDR3 region has 15 residues. CDR1 and CDR2 (germline): SQVTM, ANQGSEA. Trimming pared 0 bases from V and 6 bases from J, leaving 16 bases between. The CDR3, as DNA: TGCAGCGTTGAAGATCGTAGAGGTCGTGGCGATACGCAGTATTTT. It specifies CSVEDRRGRGDTQYF.

The chain carries TRBV5-1 and TRBJ2-2; 10 nucleotides align to TRBD2. Trimming removed 5 bases from V and 5 bases from J; junction bases left unmatched: 9. CDR3 size: 16 residues. The germline V gene encodes CDR1 SGHRS and CDR2 YFSETQ. This CDR3 is CASSGTGLAMTGELFF. CDR3 nucleotides: TGCGCCAGCAGTGGGACGGGACTAGCGATGACCGGGGAGCTGTTTTTT.

V usage is TRBV23-1 and J usage is TRBJ2-3; no clear D. TRBV23-1 carries the ORF label, with uncertain function. V lost 4 bases to trimming and J lost 5 bases, with 4 bases between them. This CDR3 is built from 11 residues. CDR3 bases: TGCGCCAGCAGTCGGAGAGATACGCAGTATTTT. Translated: CASSRRDTQYF.

V gene TRBV24-1 combines with J gene TRBJ2-7; a weak D match, TRBD1 (5 bases). Germline CDR1 reads KGHDR; CDR2 reads SFDVKD. V lost 3 bases and J 1 base, leaving 12 bases between the germline ends. This CDR3 has 15 residues. CDR3 coding DNA: TGTGCCACCAGTGATCCCAGGGCCCCATCCTACGAGCAGTACTTC. Its protein is CATSDPRAPSYEQYF.

The chain combines TRBV19 with TRBJ1-2, with 7 bases lining up with TRBD1. CDR1 is LNHDA, CDR2 SQIVND, per germline (reference sequence). The CDR3 sequence is 14 residues long. Trimming removed 10 bases from V and 6 bases from J; junction bases left unmatched: 14. CDR3 residues: CAIGVQGNSNGYTF. CDR3 bases: TGTGCCATAGGAGTACAGGGGAATTCGAATGGCTACACCTTC. Drawing the rest from reference TRBV19 and TRBJ1-2, the complete variable domain is DGGITQSPKYLFRKEGQNVTLSCEQNLNHDAMYWYRQDPGQGLRLIYYSQIVNDFQKGDIAEGYSVSREKKESFPLTVTSAQKNPTAFYLCAIGVQGNSNGYTFGSGTRLTVV.

The chain uses TRBV18 and TRBJ1-1; D perhaps matches TRBD1 (6 bases). The CDR3 has 14 amino acids. Trimming stripped 2 bases from V and 1 base from J, with 8 bases between. The germline V gene encodes CDR1 KGHSH and CDR2 LQKENI. This chain's CDR3 is CASSPTQGNTEAFF. The CDR3 bases are TGTGCCAGCTCACCAACACAGGGGAACACTGAAGCTTTCTTT.

The V and J genes are TRBV20-1 and TRBJ1-1; perhaps TRBD1 as D (5 bases). The CDR3 extends over 14 amino acids. V gave up 6 bases and J gave up 4 bases, with 18 bases separating them. CDR1 DFQATT and CDR2 SNEGSKA come from the germline V gene (reference sequence). The CDR3 sequence is CSASAGLGFTEAFF. CDR3 coding DNA: TGCAGTGCCAGTGCGGGACTGGGGTTCACTGAAGCTTTCTTT.

V usage is TRBV28 and J usage is TRBJ1-5, with 9 bases matching TRBD1. Looked up from germline, CDR1 is MDHEN and CDR2 is SYDVKM. This CDR3 region has 19 residues. V shed 5 bases and J 0 bases; nucleotides not matched to a gene: 14. The CDR3 region has the DNA TGTGCCAGCAGTAGATGGGACAGGGTATTCTTGGATAGCAATCAGCCCCAGCATTTT. This sequence encodes CASSRWDRVFLDSNQPQHF.

The rearrangement joins TRBV27 to TRBJ1-6; 10 bases agree with TRBD1. The CDR3 runs 15 residues. V lost 4 bases to trimming and J lost 3 bases; unmatched junction nucleotides: 0. In germline, CDR1 is MNHEY, CDR2 SMNVEV (reference sequence). Here the CDR3 DNA reads TGTGCCAGCAGTTGGACAGGGGGCTATAATTCACCCCTCCACTTT. Its translation: CASSWTGGYNSPLHF.